This section outlines one TCR beta chain sequence together with its context. Its specificity is not known. Autoimmune disease history or systemic immunosuppression disqualified patients. Sampled blood was obtained at baseline, cycle 4 day 1, and cycle 7 day 1. Repertoires were generated with immunoSEQ multiplex PCR, while TCRdb's copy carries only in-frame clones and drops some. The table has 65,000 to 95,000 clones, 89% seen once. This specimen belongs to a study of OX40 agonist ivuxolimab in advanced cancers. Study-wide points: Clonal expansion from baseline to week 6 occurred in both CD4+ and CD8+ T cells. On average, CD8+ T cells had more expanded clones than CD4+.

This specimen consisted of CD4+ or CD8+ T cells sorted from blood, obtained in a trial of the OX40 agonist ivuxolimab. This clonotype was obtained from an adult with an advanced solid tumor such as melanoma, head and neck, liver or kidney cancer.

The CDR3 sequence is CASSPPGTDTQYF. For the CDR3, the DNA is TGTGCCAGCAGCCCCCCTGGCACAGATACGCAGTATTTT. This chain links TRBV13 with TRBJ2-3, with D unresolved. CDR3 length equals 13 residues. Trimming removed 5 bases from V and 1 base from J, with 7 bases in between. From germline, CDR1 is PRHDT and CDR2 FYEKMQ (reference sequence).